The 30 T cell receptor beta chains in this list originate from one sample, sequenced in a study of human T cells and chemical hapten exposure. Time point given: pre-sensitization, week 0. Indicated treatment: therapeutic diphenylcyclopropenone sensitization with weekly scalp DPC. TCRdb re-analysed the RACE reads in MiXCR, keeping a single row per CDR3 protein. The table lists 300,000 to 450,000 distinct CDR3 sequences, around 5.5% of them singletons. The sample in question was whole blood, obtained in connection with sensitization to the hapten diphenylcyclopropenone (DPC). The receptors stem from a woman aged 18-35 years with alopecia areata. Some clones in this sample may be carry-over from other donors' samples.

This clonotype was seen a few times. The chain recombines TRBV5-6 with TRBJ2-3, with D perhaps TRBD1 (6 bases). Trimming left V 5 bases short and J 4 bases short, with 17 bases between. In germline, CDR1 is SGHDT, CDR2 YYEEEE. The CDR3 totals 15 residues. Here the CDR3 DNA reads TGTGCCAGCAGTCCTAATACAGGGTACGCAGATACGCAGTATTTT. Translation: CASSPNTGYADTQYF.

There are many counts of this clonotype. The chain joins TRBV10-3 to TRBJ1-5; D might be TRBD1 (6 bases). This CDR3 spans 16 amino acids. The germline V and J ends were trimmed by 4 bases and 3 bases, with 16 bases remaining between them. Germline-derived CDR1 and CDR2 are ENHRY and SYGVKD. The CDR3 DNA reads as TGTGCCATCAGTGCCGGAGGGAGACAGGACAATCAGCCCCAGCATTTT. Residues: CAISAGGRQDNQPQHF.

The rearrangement links TRBV10-3 to TRBJ2-5; 10 bases align to TRBD2. In germline, CDR1 is ENHRY, CDR2 SYGVKD. This CDR3 spans 14 amino acids. V dropped 10 bases and J dropped 2; count of bases not matched to a gene: 7. The CDR3 DNA is TGTGCCACCCAACTAGCGGGGAAACAAGAGACCCAGTACTTC. Translation gives CATQLAGKQETQYF.

This clonotype came up many times. This chain links TRBV11-3 with TRBJ2-7, with D unresolved. With 4 bases removed from V and 5 bases from J, the gap between germline ends came to 15 bases. The CDR3 is 14 amino acids. Germline V gives CDR1 SGHNT, CDR2 YENEEA. The CDR3 loop reads CASSSHRGADEQYF. The DNA for the CDR3 is TGTGCCAGCAGCTCCCACCGCGGCGCCGACGAGCAGTACTTC.

For the CDR3, the DNA is TGTGCCAGCAGCGCGATAGGACGGCCGAACACTGAAGCTTTCTTT. Amino acids: CASSAIGRPNTEAFF. The chain is built from TRBV9 and TRBJ1-1, with D hard to call. Germline-derived CDR1 and CDR2 are SGDLS and YYNGEE. V was pared by 3 bases and J by 1 base, with 13 bases between. The CDR3 has 15 residues.

This clonotype occurred many times. The rearrangement joins TRBV5-3 to TRBJ1-1; no clear D. TRBV5-3 counts as an open reading frame of uncertain function. V was shortened by 0 bases and J by 0 bases, with 9 bases between the two germline ends. This CDR3 is built from 15 residues. CDR3 in DNA: TGTGCCAGAAGCTTGGCCGGGAGATTGAACACTGAAGCTTTCTTT. Translation: CARSLAGRLNTEAFF.

The CDR3 is CASSPQGVETQYF. In nucleotides, the CDR3 is TGTGCCAGCAGTCCCCAGGGGGTAGAGACCCAGTACTTC. J is TRBJ2-5 and V is TRBV6-2 or TRBV6-3; TRBD1 aligns across 7 bases. The CDR3 extends over 13 amino acids. The V and J ends lost 5 bases and 4 bases, in that order; junction bases with no gene match: 4. The germline V gene has CDR1 MNHEY and CDR2 SVGEGT.

This clonotype was detected many times. The chain recombines TRBV15 with TRBJ1-1; possibly TRBD1 for D (5 bases). There are 13 residues in the CDR3. Trimming cost V 3 bases and J 4 bases, with 9 bases left between them. Germline V gene lookup returns CDR1 LNHNV and CDR2 YYDKDF (reference sequence). The CDR3 DNA reads as TGTGCCACCAGCAGTTGGGGGGGCACTGAAGCTTTCTTT. Amino acids: CATSSWGGTEAFF.

V usage is TRBV5-4 and J usage is TRBJ2-4; weak D call: TRBD2 (5 bases). The CDR3 has 14 amino acids. Trimming shortened V by 5 bases and J by 8 bases, and 17 bases separated the two germline ends. Germline V gene sequence: CDR1 SGHNT, CDR2 YYREEE (reference sequence). This CDR3 is CASSRINEGDIQYF. The CDR3, as DNA: TGTGCCAGCAGTCGGATCAACGAGGGAGACATTCAGTACTTC.

This clonotype showed up many times. The rearrangement joins TRBV6-2 or TRBV6-3 to TRBJ2-6, with no clear D. V shed 11 bases and J shed 0 bases, with 5 bases lying between them. Looked up from germline, CDR1 is MNHEY and CDR2 is SVGEGT. The CDR3 has 12 amino acids. The CDR3 region has the DNA TGTGCCGCCAGCTCTGGGGCCAACGTCCTGACTTTC. Protein: CAASSGANVLTF.

This clonotype was observed many times. One end of the junction fails to match germline, which may point to a read error. Here the CDR3 DNA reads TGTGCTAGCAGCGGGGGACCCGGGGAGACCCAGTACTTC. Residues: CASSGGPGETQYF. This chain joins TRBV7-7 and TRBJ2-5, with TRBD2 matching 8 bases. CDR3 length equals 13 residues. Germline V gives CDR1 SSHAT, CDR2 FNYEAQ (reference sequence).

This clonotype was recorded at least ten times. The CDR3 protein is CASSRTRRSGGPQSTSSTDTQYF. As DNA, the CDR3 is TGTGCCAGCAGCCGCACCCGGAGGAGCGGGGGCCCGCAGTCGACTTCTAGCACAGATACGCAGTATTTT. The J gene is TRBJ2-3, the V gene TRBV21-1; TRBD1 is taken as the D call from the table, unchecked against the DNA. TRBV21-1 is a pseudogene segment. This CDR3 is 23 amino acids long.

This clonotype was seen a handful of times. V and J are TRBV4-3 and TRBJ1-5; D gene uncertain. Germline CDR1 LGHNA, CDR2 YSLEER. Trimming took 3 bases from V and 4 from J, leaving 19 bases between them. The CDR3 has 17 amino acids. CDR3 in amino acids: CASSQSHGSGRNQPQHF. In DNA, the CDR3 is TGCGCCAGCAGCCAGTCACACGGCAGCGGACGAAATCAGCCCCAGCATTTT.

A few counts support this clonotype. This chain uses TRBV4-3 with TRBJ1-2, with 10 bases identical to TRBD1. Germline assignment: CDR1 LGHNA and CDR2 YSLEER. The CDR3 sequence is 15 residues long. V lost 5 bases, J lost 2 bases, and 5 bases stayed unmatched. CDR3 sequence reads: CASSKDRGSNYGYTF. For the CDR3, the DNA is TGCGCCAGCAGCAAGGACAGGGGGTCCAACTATGGCTACACCTTC.

This chain links TRBV2 with TRBJ1-2; TRBD1 might be the D (6 bases). The CDR3 loop spans 14 amino acids. Germline loops: CDR1 SNHLY, CDR2 FYNNEI. Trimming pared 6 bases from V and 5 bases from J, leaving 16 bases between. CDR3 protein: CASRVRGASYGYTF. The CDR3 nucleotides read TGTGCCAGCAGGGTCAGGGGAGCGAGTTATGGCTACACCTTC.

This clonotype came up many times. V is TRBV7-9 and J is TRBJ1-1; D not resolved. Germline V gene sequence: CDR1 SEHNR, CDR2 FQNEAQ (reference sequence). The CDR3 contains 13 residues. Trimming took 5 bases from V and 3 from J, leaving 10 bases between them. The CDR3 here is CASSPGLYTEAFF. DNA for the CDR3: TGTGCCAGCAGCCCAGGACTGTACACTGAAGCTTTCTTT.

In this sample, this clonotype turned up a few times. The J gene is TRBJ1-1, the V gene TRBV6-5; 7 nucleotides align to TRBD1. Per the germline V gene, CDR1 is MNHEY and CDR2 is SVGAGI. J lost 5 bases, V lost 5 bases, and 17 bases had no gene match. The CDR3 is made up of 17 amino acids. CDR3 residues: CASSPPGTALLGTEAFF. The DNA of the CDR3 is TGTGCCAGCAGTCCCCCCGGGACAGCTCTTTTGGGGACTGAAGCTTTCTTT.

This clonotype was seen more than once but under ten times. This rearrangement joins TRBV5-1 to TRBJ2-1; D perhaps matches TRBD1 (5 bases). CDR3 length: 12 residues. Germline V lookup: CDR1 SGHRS, CDR2 YFSETQ. The V and J ends lost 0 bases and 14 bases respectively, with 12 bases between them. The CDR3 DNA sequence: TGCGCCAGCAGCTTGGTAGCCAGGGATAAGTTCTTC. Translation: CASSLVARDKFF.

There are many counts of this clonotype. The chain joins TRBV4-2 to TRBJ2-1; 7 positions agree with TRBD1. The CDR3 has 12 amino acids. The junction had 6 bases not matched to a gene; V was cut back by 2 bases and J by 14 bases. The germline V gene encodes CDR1 LGHNA and CDR2 YNFKEQ. The chain's CDR3 is CASSQNRQGEFF. CDR3 nucleotides: TGTGCCAGCAGCCAAAATCGACAGGGAGAGTTCTTC.

This clonotype was seen repeatedly, ten times or more. The V gene is TRBV3-1, the J gene TRBJ2-7; 12 nucleotides line up with TRBD2. J gave up 7 bases and V 4 bases, and 11 bases lay outside the gene matches. Germline-derived CDR1 and CDR2 are LGHDT and YNNKEL (reference sequence). The CDR3 runs 16 residues. The CDR3 region has the DNA TGTGCCAGCAGCCTCCTCCCTAGCGGGGGGGCGGGGGAGCAGTACTTC. It specifies CASSLLPSGGAGEQYF.

Many counts were recorded for this clonotype. The chain has TRBV5-1 and TRBJ2-5, with 10 bases that match TRBD1. The CDR3 loop spans 14 amino acids. The germline CDR1 and CDR2 sequences are SGHRS and YFSETQ. With 2 bases clipped from V and 3 bases from J, the junction kept 1 base outside the gene matches. The CDR3 loop is CASSFGQGEETQYF. CDR3 bases: TGCGCCAGCAGCTTCGGACAGGGGGAAGAGACCCAGTACTTC.

This rearrangement joins TRBV5-1 to TRBJ2-6, with D maybe TRBD1 (6 bases). Germline V gene lookup returns CDR1 SGHRS and CDR2 YFSETQ. CDR3 size: 15 residues. Trimming shortened V by 5 bases and J by 4 bases, and 13 bases separated the two germline ends. DNA of the CDR3: TGCGCCAGCAGAACGGCCGGGACAGGGGCCAACGTCCTGACTTTC. Translated: CASRTAGTGANVLTF.

This clonotype was counted a few times. The genes are TRBV27 and TRBJ1-6; D perhaps matches TRBD1 (5 bases). Trimming pared 2 bases from V and 6 bases from J, leaving 17 bases between. The CDR3 length is 17 residues. Germline V gene data show CDR1 as MNHEY and CDR2 as SMNVEV (reference sequence). The CDR3 reads CASSLGAGSLGNSPLHF. The CDR3 nucleotides are TGTGCCAGCAGTTTAGGCGCAGGGTCGCTTGGTAATTCACCCCTCCACTTT.

The genes are TRBV3-1 and TRBJ1-5; D might be TRBD1 (5 bases). V was cut by 3 bases and J by 6 bases, with 9 bases left in between. The CDR3 runs to 13 residues. The germline gives CDR1 LGHDT, CDR2 YNNKEL (reference sequence). CDR3 sequence: CASSHEGSQPQHF. Here the CDR3 DNA reads TGTGCCAGCAGCCATGAGGGGAGTCAGCCCCAGCATTTT.

CDR3 sequence (DNA): TGTGCCAGCGGGGGTTGGGCTGGGCAGTACTTC. Amino acid sequence: CASGGWAGQYF. This rearrangement joins TRBV6-5 to TRBJ2-7, with D perhaps given as TRBD1 or TRBD2 (5 bases each). The germline V and J ends were trimmed by 8 bases and 9 bases, with 14 bases remaining between them. This CDR3 is 11 amino acids long. CDR1 and CDR2 (germline): MNHEY, SVGAGI.

This clonotype was counted a few times. V and J are TRBV19 and TRBJ1-2; D unresolved. The length of the CDR3 is 11 residues. Germline V gene sequence: CDR1 LNHDA, CDR2 SQIVND (reference sequence). With 4 bases removed from V and 9 bases from J, the gap between germline ends came to 9 bases. The CDR3, as DNA: TGTGCCAGTAGTAGTGGCCACCGCTACACCTTC. It encodes CASSSGHRYTF.

This clonotype was seen many times. The CDR3 nucleotides read TGTGCCACCAGCAGAGTCGGTGGGATTTTTAATCAGCCCCAGCATTTT. This encodes CATSRVGGIFNQPQHF. The chain uses TRBV15 and TRBJ1-5, with D unresolved. This CDR3 is 16 amino acids long. Trimming left V 1 base short and J 4 bases short, with 14 bases between. Germline V lookup: CDR1 LNHNV, CDR2 YYDKDF (reference sequence).

A few counts support this clonotype. The rearrangement uses TRBV6-2 or TRBV6-3 and TRBJ1-1; maybe TRBD1 (6 bases). Germline CDR1 MNHEY, CDR2 SVGEGT. This CDR3 region has 15 residues. Trimming stripped 4 bases from V and 1 base from J, with 13 bases between. CDR3 sequence (DNA): TGTGCCAGCAGTTCACCCGAGGACAGGAACACTGAAGCTTTCTTT. This gives the protein CASSSPEDRNTEAFF.

This chain uses TRBV29-1 with TRBJ2-3; 7 nucleotides agree with TRBD1. The V and J ends lost 2 bases and 1 base, in that order; junction bases with no gene match: 3. The CDR3 is 14 amino acids. The germline V gene has CDR1 SQVTM and CDR2 ANQGSEA. DNA of the CDR3: TGCAGCGTTGAAACAGGGGCTGGCACAGATACGCAGTATTTT. It codes for CSVETGAGTDTQYF.

This chain joins TRBV5-4 and TRBJ1-4; unclear D gene. Germline loops: CDR1 SGHNT, CDR2 YYREEE (reference sequence). The CDR3 totals 16 residues. With 2 bases removed from V and 4 bases from J, the gap between germline ends came to 15 bases. This chain's CDR3 is CASSLRTDGFNEKLFF. As DNA, the CDR3 is TGTGCCAGCAGCTTAAGAACGGACGGATTTAATGAAAAACTGTTTTTT.